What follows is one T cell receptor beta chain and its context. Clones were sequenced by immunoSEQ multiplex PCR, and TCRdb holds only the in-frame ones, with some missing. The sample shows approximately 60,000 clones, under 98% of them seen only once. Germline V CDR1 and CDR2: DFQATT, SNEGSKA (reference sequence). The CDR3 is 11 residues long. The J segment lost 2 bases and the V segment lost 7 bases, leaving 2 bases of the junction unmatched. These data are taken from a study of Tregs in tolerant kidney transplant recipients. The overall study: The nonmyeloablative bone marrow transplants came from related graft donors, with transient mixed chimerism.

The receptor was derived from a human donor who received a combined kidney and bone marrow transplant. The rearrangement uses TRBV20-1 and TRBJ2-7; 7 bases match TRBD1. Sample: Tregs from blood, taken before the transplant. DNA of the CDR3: TGCAGTGGGGACAGAGCCTACGAGCAGTACTTC. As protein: CSGDRAYEQYF.